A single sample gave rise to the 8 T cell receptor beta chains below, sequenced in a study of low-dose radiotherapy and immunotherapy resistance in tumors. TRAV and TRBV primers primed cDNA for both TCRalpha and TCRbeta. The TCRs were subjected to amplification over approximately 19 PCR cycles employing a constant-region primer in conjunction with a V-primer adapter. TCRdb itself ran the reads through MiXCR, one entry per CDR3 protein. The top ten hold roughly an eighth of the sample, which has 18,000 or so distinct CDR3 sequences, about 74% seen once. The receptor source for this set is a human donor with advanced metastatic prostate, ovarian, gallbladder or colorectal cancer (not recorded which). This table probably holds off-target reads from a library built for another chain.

CDR3 region: CASSSSSRSGTGELFF. The CDR3 DNA is TGTGCCAGCAGCTCATCCTCGAGGTCGGGCACCGGGGAGCTGTTTTTT. V gene TRBV11-1 combines with J gene TRBJ2-2; D is undetermined. The CDR3 is 16 residues long. The ends were cut back, 4 bases at V and 4 bases at J, with 16 bases in the middle. Germline CDR1 and CDR2: SGHAT and FQDESV (reference sequence).

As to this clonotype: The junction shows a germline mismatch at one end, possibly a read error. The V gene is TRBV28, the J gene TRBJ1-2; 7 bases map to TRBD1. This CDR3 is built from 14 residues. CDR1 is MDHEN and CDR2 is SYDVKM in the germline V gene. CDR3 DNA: TGTGCTAGCAGTTTGAAGGGGGCGGACTATGGCTACACCTTC. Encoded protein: CASSLKGADYGYTF.

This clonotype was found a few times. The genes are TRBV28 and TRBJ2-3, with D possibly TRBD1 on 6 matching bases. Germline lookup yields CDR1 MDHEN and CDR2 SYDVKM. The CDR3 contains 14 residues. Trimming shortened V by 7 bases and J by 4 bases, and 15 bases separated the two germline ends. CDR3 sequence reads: CASMGTPSPDTQYF. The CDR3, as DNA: TGTGCCAGCATGGGGACACCTTCTCCAGATACGCAGTATTTT.

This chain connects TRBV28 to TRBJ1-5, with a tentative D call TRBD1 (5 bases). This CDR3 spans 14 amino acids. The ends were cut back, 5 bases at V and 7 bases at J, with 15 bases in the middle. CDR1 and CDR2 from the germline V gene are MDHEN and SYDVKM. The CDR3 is CASSPPGTRQPQHF. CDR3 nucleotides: TGTGCCAGCAGTCCCCCAGGGACGAGGCAGCCCCAGCATTTT.

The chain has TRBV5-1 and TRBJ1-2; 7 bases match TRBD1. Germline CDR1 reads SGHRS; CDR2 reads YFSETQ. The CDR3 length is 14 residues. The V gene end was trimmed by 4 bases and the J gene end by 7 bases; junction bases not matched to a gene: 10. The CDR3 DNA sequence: TGCGCCAGCAGCCCGTCCCCGGGACAGTCTGGCTACACCTTC. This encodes CASSPSPGQSGYTF. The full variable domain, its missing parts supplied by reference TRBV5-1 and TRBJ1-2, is KAGVTQTPRYLIKTRGQQVTLSCSPISGHRSVSWYQQTPGQGLQFLFEYFSETQRNKGNFPGRFSGRQFSNSRSEMNVSTLELGDSALYLCASSPSPGQSGYTFGSGTRLTVV.

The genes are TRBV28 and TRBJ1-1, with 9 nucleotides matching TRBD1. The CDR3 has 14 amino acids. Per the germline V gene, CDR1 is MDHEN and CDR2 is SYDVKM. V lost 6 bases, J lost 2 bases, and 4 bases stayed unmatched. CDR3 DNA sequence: TGTGCCAGCAGAAGGACAGGGGTCAACACTGAAGCTTTCTTT. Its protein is CASRRTGVNTEAFF.

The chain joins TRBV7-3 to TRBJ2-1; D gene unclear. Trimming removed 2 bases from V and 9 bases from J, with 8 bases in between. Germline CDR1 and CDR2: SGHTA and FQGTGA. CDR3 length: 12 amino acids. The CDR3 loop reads CASSLVLGEQFF. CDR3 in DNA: TGTGCCAGCAGCTTAGTGTTAGGTGAGCAGTTCTTC. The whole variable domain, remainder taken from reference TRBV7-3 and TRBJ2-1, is GAGVSQTPSNKVTEKGKYVELRCDPISGHTALYWYRQSLGQGPEFLIYFQGTGAADDSGLPNDRFFAVRPEGSVSTLKIQRTERGDSAVYLCASSLVLGEQFFGPGTRLTVL.

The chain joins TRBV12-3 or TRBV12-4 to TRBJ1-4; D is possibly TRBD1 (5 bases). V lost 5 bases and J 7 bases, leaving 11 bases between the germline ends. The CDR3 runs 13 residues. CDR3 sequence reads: CASSPSGREKLFF. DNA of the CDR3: TGTGCCAGCAGTCCATCGGGACGTGAAAAACTGTTTTTT.